The T cell receptor beta chain under discussion was sequenced for a study of shared clonotypes between healthy human individuals. Whole-study context: Donor composition was a couple of women and three men, aged 18 to 49.

Germline loops: CDR1 MNHEY, CDR2 SMNVEV (reference sequence). The CDR3 totals 13 residues. Trimming stripped 8 bases from V and 3 bases from J, with 14 bases between. TCRdb's table, derived via immunoSEQ multiplex PCR, lists solely in-frame clones and lacks some. The top ten clones hold 0.9% to 1.4% of a sample with millions of clones, about 95% of them seen once. Naive CD8 isolation took CD45RO-negative cells positively selected for CCR7 and excluded terminally differentiated effector memory CD45RA+ cells. Material: naive CD8+ T cells sorted from blood. The sequence was obtained from a man younger than 35 in good health. The chain carries TRBV27 and TRBJ2-7, with D unresolved. The DNA for the CDR3 is TGTGCCAGCGGAAGGACGGCTAGCTACGAGCAGTACTTC. Amino acid sequence: CASGRTASYEQYF.